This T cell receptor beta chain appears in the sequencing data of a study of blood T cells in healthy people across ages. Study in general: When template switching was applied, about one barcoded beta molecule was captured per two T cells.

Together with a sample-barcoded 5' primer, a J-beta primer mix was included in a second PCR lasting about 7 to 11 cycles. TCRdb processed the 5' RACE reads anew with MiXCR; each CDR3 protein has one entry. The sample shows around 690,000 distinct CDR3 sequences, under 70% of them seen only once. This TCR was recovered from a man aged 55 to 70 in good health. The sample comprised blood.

The CDR3 is CASSSHGSGGWYEQFF. As DNA, the CDR3 is TGTGCCAGCAGCTCCCACGGTTCAGGGGGTTGGTATGAGCAGTTCTTC. The rearrangement links TRBV11-2 to TRBJ2-1; 7 bases map to TRBD1. The germline V gene has CDR1 SGHAT and CDR2 FQNNGV. The CDR3 is 16 residues long. V was pared by 4 bases and J by 8 bases, with 14 bases of the junction left unmatched.